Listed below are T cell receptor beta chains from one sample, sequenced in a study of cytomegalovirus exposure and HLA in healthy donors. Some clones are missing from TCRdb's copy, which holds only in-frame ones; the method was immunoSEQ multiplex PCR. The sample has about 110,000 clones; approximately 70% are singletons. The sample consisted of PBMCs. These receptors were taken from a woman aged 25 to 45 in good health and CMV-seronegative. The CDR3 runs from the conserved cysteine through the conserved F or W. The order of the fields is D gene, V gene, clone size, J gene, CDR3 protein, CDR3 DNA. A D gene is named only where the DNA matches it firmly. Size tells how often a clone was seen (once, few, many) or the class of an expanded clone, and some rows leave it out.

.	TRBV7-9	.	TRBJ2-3	CASSFMPVSTDTQYF	TGTGCCAGCAGCTTCATGCCGGTCAGCACAGATACGCAGTATTTT
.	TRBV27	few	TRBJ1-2	CASSLKGVGGYTF	TGTGCCAGCAGTTTAAAAGGGGTAGGCGGCTACACCTTC
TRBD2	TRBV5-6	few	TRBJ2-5	CASSSLAGIYQETQYF	TGTGCCAGCAGCTCTTTAGCGGGAATTTACCAAGAGACCCAGTACTTC
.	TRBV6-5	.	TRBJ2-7	CASSYAGVGGEQYF	TGTGCCAGCAGCTACGCGGGCGTCGGTGGCGAGCAGTACTTC
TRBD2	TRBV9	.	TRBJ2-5	CASSVGLAGGETQYF	TGTGCCAGCAGCGTAGGACTAGCGGGAGGAGAGACCCAGTACTTC
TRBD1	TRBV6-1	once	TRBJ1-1	CASSEAGQAIEAFF	TGTGCCAGCAGTGAAGCAGGACAGGCGATTGAAGCTTTCTTT
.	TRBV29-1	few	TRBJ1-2	CSVAAHGGGGYTF	TGCAGCGTTGCCGCCCACGGAGGAGGTGGCTACACCTTC
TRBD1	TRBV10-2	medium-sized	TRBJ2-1	CASSRDSYNEQFF	TGCGCCAGCAGTCGGGACAGTTACAATGAGCAGTTCTTC
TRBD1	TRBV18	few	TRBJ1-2	CASSPDTGDGYTF	TGTGCCAGCTCACCCGACACAGGGGATGGCTACACCTTC
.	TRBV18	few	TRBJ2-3	CASSPNTGKDTQYF	TGTGCCAGCTCGCCGAACACAGGGAAAGATACGCAGTATTTT